Following are 30 T cell receptor beta chains from one sample sequenced in a study of OX40 agonist ivuxolimab in advanced cancers. Library prep was done by the immunoSEQ multiplex PCR assay. TCRdb took over this immuneACCESS table, retaining in-frame rearrangements with V and J assigned. Such tables are incomplete; in checked studies, under half of the missing clones stem from an unresolved V gene, and the remainder is unexplained. For this sample there are 23,000 or so clones; 77% appear just once. 2% to 2.5% of the sample is taken by the ten largest. The sample consisted of CD4+ or CD8+ T cells sorted from blood, taken in a trial of the OX40 agonist ivuxolimab. All receptors derive from an adult with an advanced solid tumor such as melanoma, head and neck, liver or kidney cancer.

This chain connects TRBV21-1 to TRBJ2-7; the table's D call, TRBD2, has no DNA check behind it. TRBV21-1 is reported as a pseudogene. The CDR3 spans 13 residues. The DNA of the CDR3 is TGTGCCAGCAGCAATCGGGTACGAGACGAGCAGTACTTC. Residues: CASSNRVRDEQYF.

The genes are TRBV7-2 and TRBJ2-1; D remains ambiguous. The germline V gene has CDR1 SGHTA and CDR2 FQGNSA. The CDR3 sequence is 14 residues long. Trimming shortened V by 1 base and J by 5 bases, and 9 bases separated the two germline ends. The CDR3 DNA reads as TGTGCCAGCAGCTTAGGGCAGAAGAACAATGAGCAGTTCTTC. Its protein is CASSLGQKNNEQFF.

The J gene is TRBJ1-4, the V gene TRBV2; 7 nucleotides align to TRBD1. Germline CDR1 and CDR2: SNHLY and FYNNEI. V gave up 4 bases and J gave up 4 bases; unmatched junction bases: 9. The CDR3 sequence is 16 residues long. The CDR3 DNA is TGTGCCAGCAGTGGGATAATTGGACAGGTTAATGAAAAACTGTTTTTT. Translating it yields CASSGIIGQVNEKLFF.

The chain is built from TRBV2 and TRBJ2-3, with no clear D. V gave up 4 bases and J gave up 2 bases, with 7 bases separating them. The germline CDR1 and CDR2 sequences are SNHLY and FYNNEI. This CDR3 has 13 amino acids. This chain's CDR3 is CASSGRYTDTQYF. DNA of the CDR3: TGTGCCAGCAGTGGCCGCTACACAGATACGCAGTATTTT. The full variable domain, in which reference TRBV2 and TRBJ2-3 provide the parts outside the CDR3, is EPEVTQTPSHQVTQMGQEVILRCVPISNHLYFYWYRQILGQKVEFLVSFYNNEISEKSEIFDDQFSVERPDGSNFTLKIRSTKLEDSAMYFCASSGRYTDTQYFGPGTRLTVL.

In this sample, this clone turned up a few times. The chain carries TRBV7-9 and TRBJ1-1; TRBD1 is a possible D gene (6 bases). The CDR3 consists of 12 residues. Trimming pared 5 bases from V and 6 bases from J, leaving 10 bases between. Germline CDR1 is SEHNR and CDR2 is FQNEAQ (reference sequence). DNA of the CDR3: TGTGCCAGCAGCCCTGAGGGGGCTGAAGCTTTCTTT. As protein: CASSPEGAEAFF.

This chain uses TRBV11-1 with TRBJ2-2, with a weak D call TRBD2 (6 bases). Trimming cost V 1 base and J 12 bases, with 18 bases left between them. There are 15 residues in the CDR3. Germline V gene data show CDR1 as SGHAT and CDR2 as FQDESV (reference sequence). In nucleotides, the CDR3 is TGTGCCAGCAGCTTAGTTGGAGGGTGGGCGATGCAGCTGTTTTTT. It specifies CASSLVGGWAMQLFF.

The chain joins TRBV7-9 to TRBJ2-5; 12 bases match TRBD1. Trimming took 1 base from V and 5 from J; bases not matched to a gene: 5. This CDR3 has 16 amino acids. Germline V gene lookup returns CDR1 SEHNR and CDR2 FQNEAQ (reference sequence). For the CDR3, the DNA is TGTGCCAGCAGCTTAGGGGACAGGGGGCTGAGGGAGACCCAGTACTTC. Its protein is CASSLGDRGLRETQYF.

The V and J genes are TRBV5-1 and TRBJ2-3, with 10 bases fitting TRBD1. The trim removed 4 bases at V and 5 bases at J, leaving 7 bases unmatched. Germline CDR1 is SGHRS and CDR2 is YFSETQ. The CDR3 length is 15 residues. The CDR3 DNA reads as TGCGCCAGCAGCGCCGTGACAGGGGGCAGAGATACGCAGTATTTT. Translated, it gives CASSAVTGGRDTQYF.

The table lists this clone with a count of one. This chain joins TRBV7-3 and TRBJ2-5; D gene uncertain. TRBJ2-7 explains the end of the DNA better; the J call may be wrong. CDR3 length: 16 residues. Germline lookup yields CDR1 SGHTA and CDR2 FQGTGA. The chain's CDR3 is CASSSGTQTSPYEQYF. In DNA, the CDR3 is TGTGCCAGCAGCTCCGGAACACAAACCTCCCCCTACGAGCAGTACTTC.

The chain uses TRBV7-2 and TRBJ2-3, with D possibly TRBD1 on 5 matching bases. The length of the CDR3 is 13 residues. With 2 bases removed from V and 5 bases from J, the gap between germline ends came to 8 bases. CDR1 and CDR2 from the germline V gene are SGHTA and FQGNSA. The CDR3 here is CASSLMQGDTQYF. CDR3 DNA: TGTGCCAGCAGCTTAATGCAGGGAGATACGCAGTATTTT.

V usage is TRBV9 and J usage is TRBJ2-7, with D maybe TRBD1 (6 bases). The CDR3 has 15 residues. In germline, CDR1 is SGDLS, CDR2 YYNGEE. V shed 2 bases and J shed 4 bases, with 16 bases lying between them. CDR3 amino acids: CASSVGENRVYEQYF. CDR3 nucleotides: TGTGCCAGCAGCGTTGGGGAAAACAGGGTGTACGAGCAGTACTTC.

With regard to this clone: A read error may produce the germline difference seen at one junction end. The chain links TRBV7-7 to TRBJ2-5; perhaps TRBD1 as D (5 bases). The CDR3 runs to 15 residues. CDR1 is SSHAT and CDR2 is FNYEAQ in the germline V gene (reference sequence). The CDR3 DNA reads as TGTGCTAGCAGCTTAGCCCAGGGTTCAGGAGAGACCCAGTACTTC. Amino acid sequence: CASSLAQGSGETQYF.

Written as DNA, the CDR3 is TGCAGCTCTAGTCGCGGGGGCTCTACAGATACGCAGTATTTT. It yields the protein CSSSRGGSTDTQYF. The J gene is TRBJ2-3, the V gene TRBV29-1, with D possibly TRBD2 on 7 matching bases. This CDR3 spans 14 amino acids. From germline, CDR1 is SQVTM and CDR2 ANQGSEA. Between the trimmed V and J ends, which lost 8 bases and 3 bases, there was a span of 18 bases.

The chain links TRBV5-8 to TRBJ1-2; D might be TRBD1 (5 bases). The CDR3 is 16 amino acids. Trimming removed 4 bases from V and 4 bases from J, with 20 bases in between. CDR1 and CDR2 from the germline V gene are SGHTS and YDEGEE. The DNA of the CDR3 is TGTGCCAGCAGCCGAACCAATTTAAATAGGGGCTATGGCTACACCTTC. It translates to CASSRTNLNRGYGYTF.

V is TRBV25-1 and J is TRBJ1-6; D gene uncertain. Germline CDR1 MGHDK, CDR2 SYGVNS. The V gene lost 3 bases and the J gene lost 7 bases, with 7 bases spanning the gap. The CDR3 consists of 13 residues. The CDR3 region is CASSDVKNSPLHF. As DNA, the CDR3 is TGTGCCAGCAGTGATGTCAAGAATTCACCCCTCCACTTT.

The chain carries TRBV7-9 and TRBJ2-2; TRBD1 matches 7 bases. The J segment lost 5 bases and the V segment lost 4 bases, leaving 7 bases of the junction unmatched. In germline, CDR1 is SEHNR, CDR2 FQNEAQ (reference sequence). This CDR3 comprises 15 residues. CDR3 region: CASSYRGLGTGELFF. The CDR3 nucleotides are TGTGCCAGCAGCTACAGGGGTTTAGGGACCGGGGAGCTGTTTTTT.

The rearrangement joins TRBV5-1 to TRBJ2-1, with a possible D match to TRBD2 (5 bases). The CDR3 runs to 13 residues. Trimming took off 5 bases at V and 6 bases at J, with 12 bases between the two ends. Germline V gives CDR1 SGHRS, CDR2 YFSETQ. The CDR3 bases are TGCGCCAGCAGGGACTCACGAACCAATGAGCAGTTCTTC. It codes for CASRDSRTNEQFF.

The V gene is TRBV18, the J gene TRBJ1-1; no definite D call. CDR1 and CDR2 from the germline V gene are KGHSH and LQKENI. Trimming removed 9 bases at V and 1 base at J, with 15 bases between. The length of the CDR3 is 14 residues. The CDR3 here is CASSLRTQNTEAFF. CDR3 coding DNA: TGTGCCAGTAGTCTGCGGACCCAGAACACTGAAGCTTTCTTT.

This rearrangement joins TRBV4-3 to TRBJ1-3; TRBD1 matches 9 bases. The CDR3 sequence is 18 residues long. Germline CDR1 reads LGHNA; CDR2 reads YSLEER. V shed 1 base and J 1 base; nucleotides not matched to a gene: 8. CDR3 nucleotide sequence: TGCGCCAGCAGCCAAGGGTCGGACAGGGGCCCGTCTGGAAACACCATATATTTT. Its protein product is CASSQGSDRGPSGNTIYF.

The gene calls are TRBV2 and TRBJ1-1; tentative D call: TRBD1 (6 bases). The V and J ends lost 5 bases and 3 bases respectively, with 16 bases between them. Germline values: CDR1 SNHLY, CDR2 FYNNEI. The CDR3 contains 15 residues. The CDR3 DNA is TGTGCCAGCAGTCCCCCTGGGTCAGGGGACACTGAAGCTTTCTTT. This sequence encodes CASSPPGSGDTEAFF.

DNA of the CDR3: TGTGCCTGGAGGAGATCGAACGAGCAGTACTTC. Translated, it gives CAWRRSNEQYF. The chain couples TRBV30 to TRBJ2-7; D unresolved. Germline assignment: CDR1 GTSNPN and CDR2 SVGIG (reference sequence). This CDR3 is 11 amino acids long. V was shortened by 3 bases and J by 5 bases, with 8 bases between the two germline ends.

The J gene is TRBJ2-5, the V gene TRBV5-6; 10 nucleotides match TRBD2. Germline CDR1 SGHDT, CDR2 YYEEEE. V gave up 2 bases and J gave up 5 bases; unmatched junction bases: 9. This CDR3 is built from 16 residues. Here the CDR3 DNA reads TGTGCCAGCAGCTTAGCCTCTAGCGGGAGAACCGAGACCCAGTACTTC. Protein: CASSLASSGRTETQYF.

This rearrangement joins TRBV4-2 to TRBJ2-1, with TRBD2 identical over 12 bases. Germline V gene lookup returns CDR1 LGHNA and CDR2 YNFKEQ. The CDR3 runs 19 residues. J lost 4 bases, V lost 0 bases, and 10 bases had no gene match. As DNA, the CDR3 is TGTGCCAGCAGCCAAGAAGGAAGGGCTAGCGGGAGGGGGTACAATGAGCAGTTCTTC. Translation gives CASSQEGRASGRGYNEQFF.

Concerning this clone: One junction end disagrees with the germline gene, perhaps due to a read error. The J gene is TRBJ2-5, the V gene TRBV7-7; no reliable D call. Per the germline V gene, CDR1 is SSHAT and CDR2 is FNYEAQ (reference sequence). CDR3 size: 13 residues. Written as DNA, the CDR3 is TGTGCTAGCAGCTTATGGTTCCAAGAGACCCAGTACTTC. Protein sequence: CASSLWFQETQYF.

For the CDR3, the DNA is TGTGCCACCAGCAGAGATGTGAGCAGTAACTATGGCTACACCTTC. This sequence encodes CATSRDVSSNYGYTF. V usage is TRBV15 and J usage is TRBJ1-2, with no clear D. Germline V lookup: CDR1 LNHNV, CDR2 YYDKDF (reference sequence). CDR3 size: 15 residues. V was trimmed by 0 bases and J by 1 base, leaving 9 bases between them.

J is TRBJ1-1 and V is TRBV7-2, with no clear D. Trimming took off 5 bases at V and 5 bases at J, with 9 bases between the two ends. This CDR3 is built from 12 residues. CDR1 and CDR2 (germline): SGHTA, FQGNSA. The DNA for the CDR3 is TGTGCCAGCAGCCGCGGGTGGACTGAAGCTTTCTTT. Translation: CASSRGWTEAFF.

The V call is TRBV7-6, the J call TRBJ1-1; D perhaps matches TRBD1 (5 bases). Trimming left V 6 bases short and J 6 bases short, with 20 bases between. Germline CDR1 reads SGHVS; CDR2 reads FNYEAQ. This CDR3 comprises 15 residues. Here the CDR3 reads CASSSVQEADPEAFF. The CDR3 DNA reads TGTGCCAGCAGTTCTGTACAGGAGGCCGACCCTGAAGCTTTCTTT.

The chain recombines TRBV9 with TRBJ2-7, with 10 bases identical to TRBD2. The ends lost 4 bases at V and 2 bases at J; junction bases unmatched: 3. The CDR3 runs to 14 residues. Per the germline V gene, CDR1 is SGDLS and CDR2 is YYNGEE. CDR3 bases: TGTGCCAGCAGCCGACTAGCGGGCCCCTACGAGCAGTACTTC. Protein sequence: CASSRLAGPYEQYF.

This chain connects TRBV28 to TRBJ2-5; D could derive from TRBD1 or TRBD2 (5 bases each). This CDR3 has 14 residues. The germline V gene encodes CDR1 MDHEN and CDR2 SYDVKM. V lost 6 bases and J lost 2, with 13 bases in between. As DNA, the CDR3 is TGTGCCAGCAGCCAGGGAGCGGCACAAGAGACCCAGTACTTC. It is translated as CASSQGAAQETQYF. The full variable domain, rest sourced from reference TRBV28 and TRBJ2-5, is DVKVTQSSRYLVKRTGEKVFLECVQDMDHENMFWYRQDPGLGLRLIYFSYDVKMKEKGDIPEGYSVSREKKERFSLILESASTNQTSMYLCASSQGAAQETQYFGPGTRLLVL.

There are a few counts of this clone. The J gene is TRBJ1-4, the V gene TRBV7-2; 7 bases are shared with TRBD1. This CDR3 has 15 residues. Germline assignment: CDR1 SGHTA and CDR2 FQGNSA. J was trimmed by 3 bases and V by 4 bases; bases with no gene match: 5. The CDR3 sequence: CASSWRTGSNEKLFF. Here the CDR3 DNA reads TGTGCCAGCAGCTGGCGGACAGGTTCTAATGAAAAACTGTTTTTT.